One sample yielded the 16 T cell receptor beta chains listed below, sequenced in a study of CD8 T cell repertoires and HIV-1 epitope variants. The method was immunoSEQ multiplex PCR; TCRdb's version includes in-frame clones alone and lacks a portion of them. The table lists about 5,200 clones, about 62% of them singletons. These receptors lack a known antigen. The sample comprised cultured CD8+ T cells derived from PBMCs. The receptors were gathered from a male donor with HIV.

The rearrangement joins TRBV10-1 to TRBJ2-7; 9 bases agree with TRBD1. The germline gives CDR1 WNHNN, CDR2 SYGVQD (reference sequence). This CDR3 has 14 amino acids. The V and J ends lost 3 bases and 7 bases, in that order; junction bases with no gene match: 7. The chain's CDR3 is CASSERGTGREQYF. The CDR3 bases are TGCGCCAGCAGTGAACGTGGGACAGGGAGGGAGCAGTACTTC.

This clone was recorded a few times. The J gene is TRBJ1-1, the V gene TRBV5-1; D is ambiguous. The CDR3 loop spans 15 amino acids. The V gene lost 5 bases and the J gene lost 4 bases, with 18 bases spanning the gap. Germline V gene lookup returns CDR1 SGHRS and CDR2 YFSETQ. The CDR3 DNA reads as TGCGCCAGCAGTTTTGGGCCCACCGGAGGCACTGAAGCTTTCTTT. Protein sequence: CASSFGPTGGTEAFF.

The table lists this clone with a few counts. The chain joins TRBV4-3 to TRBJ1-2, with 7 bases identical to TRBD1. The CDR3 totals 15 residues. CDR1 is LGHNA and CDR2 is YSLEER in the germline V gene. The V segment lost 0 bases and the J segment 2 bases; nucleotides outside the gene matches: 3. In DNA form, the CDR3 reads TGCGCCAGCAGCCAAGATGCACAGGGGAACTATGGCTACACCTTC. It encodes CASSQDAQGNYGYTF.

The gene calls are TRBV6-5 and TRBJ1-1, with unresolved D. Germline lookup yields CDR1 MNHEY and CDR2 SVGAGI. CDR3 size: 12 residues. V was cut by 0 bases and J by 2 bases, with 1 base left in between. The CDR3 sequence: CASSYSNTEAFF. The CDR3 DNA is TGTGCCAGCAGTTACTCCAACACTGAAGCTTTCTTT.

This rearrangement joins TRBV30 to TRBJ2-7, with D perhaps matching TRBD1 or TRBD2 (5 bases each). This CDR3 is 12 amino acids long. Trimming removed 3 bases from V and 3 bases from J, with 9 bases in between. The germline CDR1 and CDR2 sequences are GTSNPN and SVGIG (reference sequence). The chain's CDR3 is CAWSGDGYEQYF. The CDR3 nucleotides read TGTGCCTGGAGCGGGGACGGCTACGAGCAGTACTTC. Supplemented by reference TRBV30 and TRBJ2-7, the full variable domain reads SQTIHQWPATLVQPVGSPLSLECTVEGTSNPNLYWYRQAAGRGLQLLFYSVGIGQISSEVPQNLSASRPQDRQFILSSKKLLLSDSGFYLCAWSGDGYEQYFGPGTRLTVT.

By share, this clone counts as hyperexpanded (1% or more). The chain combines TRBV4-3 with TRBJ2-7; D perhaps matches TRBD2 (6 bases). CDR3 size: 19 residues. Germline-derived CDR1 and CDR2 are LGHNA and YSLEER. Trimming took 0 bases from V and 0 from J, leaving 21 bases between them. Here the CDR3 reads CASSQEPGAGALSSYEQYF. The CDR3 DNA is TGCGCCAGCAGCCAAGAGCCGGGAGCGGGCGCCCTGAGCTCCTACGAGCAGTACTTC.

The chain uses TRBV9 and TRBJ2-1; no firm D call. Germline V lookup: CDR1 SGDLS, CDR2 YYNGEE. The CDR3 consists of 15 residues. V was pared by 2 bases and J by 2 bases, with 11 bases between. The CDR3 DNA follows: TGTGCCAGCAGCGTCGACCCAGCGACCTACAATGAGCAGTTCTTC. Encoded protein: CASSVDPATYNEQFF.

The V gene is TRBV4-2, the J gene TRBJ2-7; tentative D call: TRBD2 (5 bases). CDR3 length: 16 residues. Trimming stripped 0 bases from V and 1 base from J, with 13 bases between. Germline assignment: CDR1 LGHNA and CDR2 YNFKEQ. The CDR3 region has the DNA TGTGCCAGCAGCCAAGACGCGGGCCCAACTTCCTACGAGCAGTACTTC. It encodes CASSQDAGPTSYEQYF.

In this sample, this clone turned up a few times. The V and J genes are TRBV29-1 and TRBJ2-7, with D hard to call. Trimming shortened V by 3 bases and J by 3 bases, and 12 bases separated the two germline ends. In germline, CDR1 is SQVTM, CDR2 ANQGSEA. The CDR3 sequence is 13 residues long. The CDR3 sequence is CSVDVKGDYEQYF. CDR3 DNA: TGCAGCGTTGACGTGAAAGGCGACTACGAGCAGTACTTC.

The chain links TRBV4-1 to TRBJ1-4; the D gene is possibly TRBD1 (5 bases). With 1 base removed from V and 10 bases from J, the gap between germline ends came to 10 bases. The CDR3 extends over 13 amino acids. Germline V gives CDR1 MGHRA, CDR2 YSYEKL. The CDR3 bases are TGCGCCAGCAGCCAAGGGGACCTGGGAAAACTGTTTTTT. It codes for CASSQGDLGKLFF.

V and J are TRBV5-1 and TRBJ2-7, with D perhaps matching TRBD1 (6 bases). Germline V gene lookup returns CDR1 SGHRS and CDR2 YFSETQ. V was cut by 4 bases and J by 0 bases, with 20 bases left in between. The CDR3 is made up of 17 amino acids. CDR3 sequence: CASSLLPLQGSSYEQYF. Written as DNA, the CDR3 is TGCGCCAGCAGCCTCCTCCCCCTACAGGGAAGCTCCTACGAGCAGTACTTC. Combining the CDR3 with reference TRBV5-1 and TRBJ2-7 gives the whole variable domain KAGVTQTPRYLIKTRGQQVTLSCSPISGHRSVSWYQQTPGQGLQFLFEYFSETQRNKGNFPGRFSGRQFSNSRSEMNVSTLELGDSALYLCASSLLPLQGSSYEQYFGPGTRLTVT.

This clone was seen a few times. In DNA, the CDR3 is TGTGCCAGCAGTTTGGAGGGCTGGGGCAATCAGCCCCAGCATTTT. Its protein is CASSLEGWGNQPQHF. The V call is TRBV28, the J call TRBJ1-5, with D unclear. V shed 3 bases and J shed 2 bases, with 11 bases lying between them. Germline assignment: CDR1 MDHEN and CDR2 SYDVKM. The CDR3 runs 15 residues. The whole variable domain, remainder taken from reference TRBV28 and TRBJ1-5, is DVKVTQSSRYLVKRTGEKVFLECVQDMDHENMFWYRQDPGLGLRLIYFSYDVKMKEKGDIPEGYSVSREKKERFSLILESASTNQTSMYLCASSLEGWGNQPQHFGDGTRLSIL.

This clone appeared a few times. V gene TRBV4-3 combines with J gene TRBJ1-5; D gene unclear. The V gene's germline CDR1 is LGHNA and CDR2 YSLEER. V was clipped by 0 bases and J by 3 bases, with 12 bases between them. The CDR3 is 16 amino acids. In DNA, the CDR3 is TGCGCCAGCAGCCAAGATGTAGGGCCCTACAATCAGCCCCAGCATTTT. Amino acids: CASSQDVGPYNQPQHF.

The rearrangement uses TRBV6-5 and TRBJ1-4; D unresolved. Trimming pared 2 bases from V and 12 bases from J, leaving 19 bases between. The CDR3 spans 15 residues. Germline V gene lookup returns CDR1 MNHEY and CDR2 SVGAGI. As DNA, the CDR3 is TGTGCCAGCAGTTACCTCAGTGTGGGAGTCGAAGAACTGTTTTTT. Translated, it gives CASSYLSVGVEELFF.

This sequence joins TRBV27 and TRBJ2-1; D not certain. The germline gives CDR1 MNHEY, CDR2 SMNVEV (reference sequence). CDR3 length: 14 residues. V was cut by 4 bases and J by 6 bases, with 13 bases left in between. CDR3 amino acids: CASSSLGRSNEQFF. Here the CDR3 DNA reads TGTGCCAGCAGTTCCCTCGGCAGGTCCAATGAGCAGTTCTTC.

This sequence joins TRBV6-1 and TRBJ2-7; 7 bases are shared with TRBD2. J was trimmed by 7 bases and V by 2 bases; bases with no gene match: 11. CDR1 is MNHNS and CDR2 is SASEGT in the germline V gene. The CDR3 is 15 amino acids. CDR3 in amino acids: CASSETASGLMEQYF. The CDR3 nucleotides read TGTGCCAGCAGTGAAACGGCTAGCGGCCTCATGGAGCAGTACTTC.